The clone carrying this T cell receptor (beta chain) turned up a few times. The CDR3 covers 15 residues. Per germline, CDR1 DFQATT and CDR2 SNEGSKA (reference sequence). V shed 0 bases, J shed 1 base, and the junction held 5 bases outside the gene matches. These data belong to a study of regulatory T cells in long-lasting Graves disease. Time point indicated: newly diagnosed GD, antithyroid drugs for less than 3 months. From RNA extracted from PBMCs, the TCR library was made. TCR beta libraries were built with iRepertoire HTBI primers and Arm-PCR of CDR3 regions. One entry per CDR3 protein, called by TCRdb with MiXCR from the multiplex PCR reads. The sample lists about 540,000 distinct CDR3 sequences; about 13% were seen once. These data were also reused for a study on T cells in Graves' hyperthyroidism and ophthalmopathy.

The sequences come from peripheral blood mononuclear cells (PBMCs), collected at new diagnosis, from a patient treated with antithyroid drugs. The sequence was collected from a man aged 30 to 45 with Graves disease. The chain carries TRBV20-1 and TRBJ2-5; 7 bases agree with TRBD1. The CDR3 DNA follows: TGCAGTGCTAGAGATAGTGGGGACAGCCAAGAGACCCAGTACTTC. Amino acid sequence: CSARDSGDSQETQYF.